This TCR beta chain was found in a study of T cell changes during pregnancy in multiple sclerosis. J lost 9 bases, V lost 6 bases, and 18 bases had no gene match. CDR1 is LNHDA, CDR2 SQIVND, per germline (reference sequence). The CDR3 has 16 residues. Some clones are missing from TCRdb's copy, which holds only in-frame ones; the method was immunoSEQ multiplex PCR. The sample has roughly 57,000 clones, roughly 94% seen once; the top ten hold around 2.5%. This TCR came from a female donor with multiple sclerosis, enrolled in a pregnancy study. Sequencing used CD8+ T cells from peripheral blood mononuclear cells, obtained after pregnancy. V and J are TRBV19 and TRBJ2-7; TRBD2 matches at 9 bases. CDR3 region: CASSLTRTSATRGQYF. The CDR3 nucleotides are TGTGCCAGTAGCCTAACCCGGACTAGCGCCACCCGGGGGCAGTACTTC.